Listed below are T cell receptor beta chains from one sample, sequenced in a study of cytomegalovirus exposure and HLA in healthy donors. Repertoires were generated with immunoSEQ multiplex PCR, while TCRdb's copy carries only in-frame clones and drops some. The table has about 140,000 clones, approximately 84% seen once; the top ten hold under 2%. Sequenced material: PBMCs. These TCRs come from a woman aged 40 to 49 in good health and CMV-seronegative. Both conserved end residues are part of each CDR3. The D gene is left open where the match is weak. Clone size is not always given. Where it is, it says once, few, many or a class for expanded clones.

clone_size	d_call	v_call	j_call	cdr3_aa	cdr3_nt
once	TRBD1	TRBV2	TRBJ1-2	CASTLGQPPGYTF	TGTGCCAGCACTCTGGGACAGCCCCCGGGCTACACCTTC
.	.	TRBV28	TRBJ1-5	CASKSVGGRNQPQHF	TGTGCCAGCAAATCCGTCGGAGGGCGCAATCAGCCCCAGCATTTT
.	.	TRBV7-9	TRBJ2-7	CASSLAVGGYEQYF	TGTGCCAGCAGCTTAGCGGTAGGGGGCTACGAGCAGTACTTC
few	TRBD2	TRBV7-2	TRBJ2-7	CASSQFGGSDYEQYF	TGTGCCAGCAGCCAATTTGGCGGGAGCGATTACGAGCAGTACTTC
.	TRBD2	TRBV5-4	TRBJ2-5	CASSFGGGETQYF	TGTGCCAGCAGCTTCGGGGGGGGAGAGACCCAGTACTTC
.	.	TRBV11-2	TRBJ2-5	CASSLDARRWTQYF	TGTGCCAGCAGCTTAGACGCCAGGAGGTGGACCCAGTACTTC
.	TRBD1	TRBV6-5	TRBJ1-2	CASSYKQGAINGYTF	TGTGCCAGCAGTTACAAGCAGGGGGCGATTAATGGCTACACCTTC
.	TRBD2	TRBV4-2	TRBJ2-1	CASSQDLGIAGQSQFF	TGTGCCAGCAGCCAAGATTTAGGGATAGCGGGGCAATCGCAGTTCTTC
.	.	TRBV13	TRBJ2-7	CASSLGPRGGGEQYF	TGTGCCAGCAGCTTAGGTCCCAGGGGAGGGGGCGAGCAGTACTTC
.	.	TRBV21-1	TRBJ2-5	CASSRGGAPVQGRRETQYF	TGTGCCAGCAGCAGGGGTGGGGCCCCCGTACAGGGGAGGCGAGAGACCCAGTACTTC